The T cell receptor (beta chain) under discussion was sequenced for a study of OX40 agonist ivuxolimab in advanced cancers. Regarding the complete study: Ivuxolimab, which targeted the costimulatory receptor OX40 (CD134), was an agonistic, fully human IgG2 monoclonal antibody. Intravenous ivuxolimab was administered to patients every 2 weeks at six dose levels: 0.01, 0.1, 0.3, 1.5, 3 and 10 mg/kg. Among the roughly 50 dose-escalation patients, around 19 had hepatocellular carcinoma, 15 or so melanoma, 9 renal cell carcinoma and 9 head and neck cancer. In the dose-escalation cohort, 82.7% of patients were male, and the mean age was roughly 60 years with a range of roughly 20 to 79. Patients were allowed to have had prior anti-PD-1, anti-PD-L1 or anti-CTLA-4 therapy, and 30% to 40% of the dose-escalation patients had been treated with checkpoint inhibitors. Partial responses occurred in three dose-escalation patients: two with cutaneous melanoma and one with hepatocellular carcinoma. The purpose of peripheral TCRbeta sequencing was to test whether ivuxolimab changed TCR sequence diversity and led to clonal T-cell expansion. The paper describes the monotherapy dose-escalation part (N ≈ 52 patients) of the phase I trial of ivuxolimab. Points the paper makes about the study in general: In partial responders in the 0.1-3.0 mg/kg groups, normalized peripheral clonal expansion was found to be among the lowest, especially among CD8+ T cells. After ivuxolimab, CD8+ T cells had more expanded clones than CD4+ T cells on average. Antigen specificity was not determined for the clonally expanded peripheral T cells. Low levels of normalized T-cell clonal expansion were also seen in some nonresponding patients. At doses from 0.1 to 3.0 mg/kg, clonal expansion was seen in both CD4+ and CD8+ blood T cells between baseline and week 6.

The CDR1 and CDR2 encoded by the germline V gene are MNHNS and SASEGT. The CDR3 has 15 amino acids, counting the end cysteine and phenylalanine. Only the CDR3 region is kept as DNA, spanning 45 bases read in frame from base 1. V drops 3 bases and J drops 5 bases, leaving 16 bases in between. Patients with autoimmune disease history or receiving systemic immunosuppression were excluded from the trial. Peripheral blood for TCR sequencing was collected from all dose cohorts at baseline, on cycle 4 day 1, and on cycle 7 day 1. Samples came from an open-label, multicenter, first-in-human phase I dose-escalation trial of ivuxolimab. Adults with locally advanced or metastatic melanoma, renal cell, hepatocellular, or head and neck squamous cell carcinoma were enrolled in the trial. Before TCR sequencing, CD4+ and CD8+ T cells were separately sorted from peripheral blood. On this clone: No antigen is known for it. Nothing much larger sits one base from this clone, and base qualities are not available.

Genomic DNA was extracted from sorted cells for sequencing of the TCRbeta CDR3 region. The immunoSEQ Assay was used to sequence the TCRbeta CDR3 regions. This is the immuneACCESS table as TCRdb keeps it, with only in-frame sequences that have V and J called. A part of the clones is gone; compared with another copy, unresolved V genes explain less than half, and the rest is unexplained. In all, the sample holds under 85,000 clones, and around 90% of those were seen once. Of the sample, less than 3.5% falls within the top ten clones. This receptor was taken from an adult with an advanced solid tumor such as melanoma, head and neck, liver or kidney cancer. This specimen was CD4+ or CD8+ T cells sorted from blood, taken in a trial of the OX40 agonist ivuxolimab. The chain is assembled from TRBV6-1 and TRBJ1-1; TRBD1 is perhaps the D gene, given 5 matching bases. Here is the DNA: TGTGCCAGCAGTGAGCCAGGGCAGGGAGTTACTGAAGCTTTCTTT. Its protein reads: CASSEPGQGVTEAFF.